This T cell receptor beta chain originates from a study of CD8+ T cells in alopecia areata. Study-level points and caveats: Mice showed TCR sharing more clearly than patients did, possibly owing to HLA. Relative to normal scalp, lesional scalp, especially alopecia totalis/universalis, showed higher clonality. Normal skin contains resident alphabeta T cells, and these are also sequenced in scalp samples.

Concerning this clone itself: Its cognate antigen is unknown.

The length of the CDR3 is 14 residues. Germline CDR1 reads SQVTM; CDR2 reads ANQGSEA. After removal of 3 bases from V and 5 bases from J, the junction contained 6 bases not matched to a gene. Once RNA had been extracted, it was reverse transcribed into cDNA to act as the sequencing template. Only in-frame clones appear in the TCRdb table, and some are missing; sequencing was by immunoSEQ multiplex PCR. The sample lists about 200,000 clones, roughly 56% occurring once. Investigators sorted PBMCs to obtain both CD4+ and CD8+ T cells. What was sequenced was CD8+ T cells sorted from blood. This TCR was sampled from a human donor in good health. J is TRBJ2-1 and V is TRBV29-1; 8 bases align to TRBD2. CDR3 sequence reads: CSVDPSGGNNEQFF. CDR3 bases: TGCAGCGTTGATCCCAGCGGGGGCAACAATGAGCAGTTCTTC.